Listed below are T cell receptor beta chains from one sample, sequenced in a study of blood T cell repertoires in COVID-19. Some clones are missing from TCRdb's copy, which holds only in-frame ones; the method was immunoSEQ multiplex PCR. The table records approximately 470,000 clones, approximately 86% of them present only once. Sequenced sample: PBMCs or T cells enriched from blood (not recorded which). Source of these receptors: a woman aged 18-29 years who had recovered from COVID-19. Each CDR3 is given with its conserved first and last residue. Fields, in order: clone size, V gene, D gene, J gene, CDR3 protein, CDR3 DNA. The D gene is left open where the match is weak. Only part of the rows carry a size: once, few, many, or a class if the clone is expanded.

.	TRBV7-8	.	TRBJ1-6	CASSLSADSPLHF	TGTGCCAGCAGCTTAAGTGCGGATTCACCCCTCCACTTT
.	TRBV3-1/TRBV3-2	TRBD2	TRBJ2-1	CASNLRLAGGEQFF	TGTGCCAGCAACCTACGACTAGCGGGGGGGGAGCAGTTCTTC
.	TRBV21-1	.	TRBJ1-5	CASSKWDSYSNQPQHF	TGTGCCAGCAGCAAATGGGACAGCTATAGCAATCAGCCCCAGCATTTT
.	TRBV10-2	TRBD2	TRBJ2-1	CASSAVSGGAGEQFF	TGCGCCAGCAGTGCGGTGAGCGGGGGAGCGGGGGAGCAGTTCTTC
.	TRBV5-1	.	TRBJ1-1	CASSSGGKNTEAFF	TGCGCCAGCAGCTCTGGGGGCAAAAACACTGAAGCTTTCTTT
.	TRBV9	TRBD2	TRBJ2-3	CASSVARTSGTDTQYF	TGTGCCAGCAGCGTAGCTCGGACTAGCGGCACAGATACGCAGTATTTT
.	TRBV10-3	TRBD1	TRBJ1-5	CAISPETGNQPQHF	TGTGCCATCAGCCCAGAGACAGGGAATCAGCCCCAGCATTTT
.	TRBV29-1	.	TRBJ2-1	CSVGSGNTEQFF	TGCAGCGTTGGGTCGGGGAACACTGAGCAGTTCTTC
.	TRBV9	.	TRBJ1-1	CASSPTGSMGSTEAFF	TGTGCCAGCAGCCCAACGGGGTCCATGGGAAGCACTGAAGCTTTCTTT
.	TRBV7-8	TRBD2	TRBJ2-7	CASSILAGGTYEQYF	TGTGCCAGCAGTATCTTAGCGGGGGGGACCTACGAGCAGTACTTC
.	TRBV6-5	.	TRBJ1-2	CASTWTVENYGYTF	TGTGCCAGCACCTGGACAGTAGAAAACTATGGCTACACCTTC
.	TRBV2	.	TRBJ1-4	CASRGNREGEKLFF	TGTGCCAGCAGGGGCAACAGGGAAGGGGAAAAACTGTTTTTT
once	TRBV28	.	TRBJ1-1	CASSSFGRGQGAFF	TGTGCCAGCAGTTCATTTGGCAGGGGCCAAGGGGCTTTCTTT
.	TRBV10-3	.	TRBJ1-1	CAISGGAGARNTEAFF	TGTGCCATCAGTGGTGGGGCAGGGGCCAGAAACACTGAAGCTTTCTTT
.	TRBV7-9	.	TRBJ1-2	CASSLKGVYGYTF	TGTGCCAGCAGCTTAAAGGGGGTCTATGGCTACACCTTC
.	TRBV9	TRBD2	TRBJ2-3	CASSVEVLAGVDTQYF	TGTGCCAGCAGCGTAGAAGTGCTAGCGGGGGTAGATACGCAGTATTTT
.	TRBV11-2	TRBD2	TRBJ2-3	CASSLIISGGGMDTQYF	TGTGCCAGCAGCTTGATCATCTCGGGCGGGGGAATGGATACGCAGTATTTT
.	TRBV7-3	.	TRBJ2-3	CASSLGGAQDTQYF	TGTGCCAGCAGCTTAGGGGGGGCCCAAGATACGCAGTATTTT